This T cell receptor beta chain originates from a study of response to subunit inactivated influenza vaccine. TCRdb re-derived calls from the RT-PCR reads in MiXCR, one entry per CDR3 protein. This table holds roughly 500,000 distinct CDR3 sequences, about 15% found once. This clonotype was detected many times. Its specificity is not known. Study outcomes and limitations: Each seasonal flu vaccination may recruit only limited new T cells, authors suggested.

The CDR3 runs to 15 residues. Germline values: CDR1 SQVTM, CDR2 ANQGSEA. V gave up 4 bases and J gave up 4 bases; unmatched junction bases: 5. This sequence joins TRBV29-1 and TRBJ2-5; TRBD2 matches at 14 bases. This sample comprised CD4+ T cells sorted from PBMCs, obtained less than 30 months after vaccination. This receptor was identified in a man aged 50 to 75 who received an inactivated influenza vaccine. The CDR3 spells CSVVAGLAGVETQYF. In nucleotides, the CDR3 is TGCAGCGTTGTGGCGGGACTAGCGGGAGTAGAGACCCAGTACTTC.